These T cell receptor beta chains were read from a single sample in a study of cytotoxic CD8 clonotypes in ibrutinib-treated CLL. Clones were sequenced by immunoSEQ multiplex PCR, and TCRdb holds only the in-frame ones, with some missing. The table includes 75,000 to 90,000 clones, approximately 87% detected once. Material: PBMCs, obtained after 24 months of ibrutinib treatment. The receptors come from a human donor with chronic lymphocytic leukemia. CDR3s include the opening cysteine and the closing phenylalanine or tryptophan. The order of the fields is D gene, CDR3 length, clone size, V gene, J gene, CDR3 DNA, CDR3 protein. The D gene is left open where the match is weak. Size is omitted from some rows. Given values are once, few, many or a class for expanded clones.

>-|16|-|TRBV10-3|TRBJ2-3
TGTGCCATCAGCAACCTCCCCTCGGGCCTCCCGGATACGCAGTATTTT
CAISNLPSGLPDTQYF
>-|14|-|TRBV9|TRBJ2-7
TGTGCCAGCAGCGTAGCCACTGATGGCTACGAGCAGTACTTC
CASSVATDGYEQYF
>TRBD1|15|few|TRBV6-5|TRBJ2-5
TGTGCCAGCAGTTCCCGACAGGGGGCTTGGGAGACCCAGTACTTC
CASSSRQGAWETQYF
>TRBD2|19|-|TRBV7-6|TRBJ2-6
TGTGCCAGCAGCTCAAGGGTTCTAGCGGGCCACTCTGGGGCCAACGTCCTGACTTTC
CASSSRVLAGHSGANVLTF
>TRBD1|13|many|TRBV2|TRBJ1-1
TGTGCCAGCAGTACGCAGGGACAGACTGAAGCTTTCTTT
CASSTQGQTEAFF
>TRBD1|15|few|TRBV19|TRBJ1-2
TGTGCCAGTAGTATCGTCGGGACAGAGAACTATGGCTACACCTTC
CASSIVGTENYGYTF
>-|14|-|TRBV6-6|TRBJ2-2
TGTGCCAGCAGTTACTCAGCCGTGACCGGGGAGCTGTTTTTT
CASSYSAVTGELFF
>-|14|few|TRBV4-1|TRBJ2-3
TGCGCCAGCAGCTCCCCTCTAAACACAGATACGCAGTATTTT
CASSSPLNTDTQYF
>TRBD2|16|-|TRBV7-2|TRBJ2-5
TGTGCCAGCAGCTTAGCGCTGGGGGGAGGGTCAGAGACCCAGTACTTC
CASSLALGGGSETQYF
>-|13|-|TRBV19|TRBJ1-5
TGTGCCAGCCAGGGAGGGGTAGGTCAGCCCCAGCATTTT
CASQGGVGQPQHF
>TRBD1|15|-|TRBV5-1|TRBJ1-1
TGCGCCAGCAGCCAAGAGGGCAGGGGGCACACTGAAGCTTTCTTT
CASSQEGRGHTEAFF
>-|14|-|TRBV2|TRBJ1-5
TGTGCCAGCAGTGCAATCGGCAACACTCAGCCCCAGCATTTT
CASSAIGNTQPQHF
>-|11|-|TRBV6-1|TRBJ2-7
TGTGCCAGCAGTGGGGCCTACGAGCAGTACTTC
CASSGAYEQYF
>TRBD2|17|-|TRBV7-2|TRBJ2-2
TGTGCCAGCAGCTACCGACTAGCGGGAGGCATCACCGGGGAGCTGTTTTTT
CASSYRLAGGITGELFF
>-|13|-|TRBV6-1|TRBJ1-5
TGTGCCAGCAGTGTTGGAGGGAATCAGCCCCAGCATTTT
CASSVGGNQPQHF
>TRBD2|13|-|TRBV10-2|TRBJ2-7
TGCGCCAGCGGGGAGGGGACGACCTACGAGCAGTACTTC
CASGEGTTYEQYF
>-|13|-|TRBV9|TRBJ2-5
TGTGCCAGCAGCGCCTCGATGCGAGAGACCCAGTACTTC
CASSASMRETQYF
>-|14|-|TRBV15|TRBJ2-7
TGTGCCACCAGCAGTGGAGGGGGCATCGACGAGCAGTACTTC
CATSSGGGIDEQYF
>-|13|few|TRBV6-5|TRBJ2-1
TGTGCCAGCAGTTTTCTGACTAGTAATGAGCAGTTCTTC
CASSFLTSNEQFF
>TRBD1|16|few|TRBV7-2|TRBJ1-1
TGTGCCAGCAGCTCTCAGGGGGCGTGGGGTCCCACTGAAGCTTTCTTT
CASSSQGAWGPTEAFF
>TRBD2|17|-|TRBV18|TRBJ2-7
TGTGCCAGCTCACCCAACGGCGGTCGGGCTAGCGGATACGAGCAGTACTTC
CASSPNGGRASGYEQYF
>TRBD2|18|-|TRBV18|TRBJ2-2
TGTGCCAGCTCACCACTCACTAGCGGGAGTGAGGTCGGCGGGGAGCTGTTTTTT
CASSPLTSGSEVGGELFF
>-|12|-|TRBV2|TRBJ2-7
TGTGCCAGCAGAGGACTATCTTACGAGCAGTACTTC
CASRGLSYEQYF
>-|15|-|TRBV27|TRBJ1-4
TGTGCCAGCAGCCAAGGACAGCCGGGATCTGAAAAACTGTTTTTT
CASSQGQPGSEKLFF
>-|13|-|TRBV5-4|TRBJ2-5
TGTGCGATGTGGACCGAAAATATAGAGACCCAGTACTTC
CAMWTENIETQYF
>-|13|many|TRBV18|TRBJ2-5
TGTGCCAGCTCTCCAGTAACAGGGGAGACCCAGTACTTC
CASSPVTGETQYF
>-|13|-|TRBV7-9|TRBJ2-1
TGTGCCAGCAGCTTGGGCCCGGGAAATGAGCAGTTCTTC
CASSLGPGNEQFF
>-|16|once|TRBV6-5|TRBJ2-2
TGTGCCAGCAGTTACAGTACGGGCGGGGTCAACGGGGAGCTGTTTTTT
CASSYSTGGVNGELFF
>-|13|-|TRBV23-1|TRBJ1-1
TGCGCCAGGACACTAGCGCGCCTATTTGAAGCTTTCTTT
CARTLARLFEAFF
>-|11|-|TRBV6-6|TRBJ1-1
TGTGCCAGCATAAGGAACACTGAAGCTTTCTTT
CASIRNTEAFF
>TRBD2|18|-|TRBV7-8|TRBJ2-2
TGTGCCAGCAGCTTGGGCGGACTAGCGGGAGTGAACACCGGGGAGCTGTTTTTT
CASSLGGLAGVNTGELFF
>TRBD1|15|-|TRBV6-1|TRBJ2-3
TGTGCCAGCAGTTTGAGAGGGGGCGAAACAGATACGCAGTATTTT
CASSLRGGETDTQYF
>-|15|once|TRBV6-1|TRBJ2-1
TGTGCCAGCGGAGTCCGGAGTAGGTCCTACAATGAGCAGTTCTTC
CASGVRSRSYNEQFF
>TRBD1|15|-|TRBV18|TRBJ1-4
TGTGCCAGCTCACCCGGGACAGGGAACGGTGAAAAACTGTTTTTT
CASSPGTGNGEKLFF
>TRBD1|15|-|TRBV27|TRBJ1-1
TGTGCCAGCAGTTTAGGGACAGGGGGCCTCACTGAAGCTTTCTTT
CASSLGTGGLTEAFF
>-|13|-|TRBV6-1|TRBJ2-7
TGTGCCGTATACCGGGACGGCGCCTACGAGCAGTACTTC
CAVYRDGAYEQYF
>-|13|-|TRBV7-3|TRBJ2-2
TGTGCCAGCAGCACCGTCCACTCCGGGGAGCTGTTTTTT
CASSTVHSGELFF
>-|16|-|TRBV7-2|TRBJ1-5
TGTGCCAGCAGCTCCATTTCCGGGACGGTGAATCAGCCCCAGCATTTT
CASSSISGTVNQPQHF
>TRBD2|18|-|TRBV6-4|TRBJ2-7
TGTGCCAGCAGTCTGACTAGCGGGTTACCTGCCCCACACTACGAGCAGTACTTC
CASSLTSGLPAPHYEQYF
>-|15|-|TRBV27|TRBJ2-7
TGTGCCAGCAGTTTACGAGGGAGAGGGTCCTACGAGCAGTACTTC
CASSLRGRGSYEQYF
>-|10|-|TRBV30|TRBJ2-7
TGTGCCGGGGGGCGCTACGAGCAGTACTTC
CAGGRYEQYF
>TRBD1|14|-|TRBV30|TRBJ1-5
TGTGCCTGGAGTGCAGGGGGCGCGGGGCAGCCCCAGCATTTT
CAWSAGGAGQPQHF
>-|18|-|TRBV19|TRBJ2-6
TGTGCCAGTAACACCCAGGGTAGCGGAGTCTCTGGGGCCAACGTCCTGACTTTC
CASNTQGSGVSGANVLTF
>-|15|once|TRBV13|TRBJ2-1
TGTGCCAGCAGTCGAAGACAGAACCTCTACAATGAGCAGTTCTTC
CASSRRQNLYNEQFF
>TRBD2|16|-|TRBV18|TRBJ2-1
TGTGCCAGCTCACCTGGACTAGCGGGAGGCTACAATGAGCAGTTCTTC
CASSPGLAGGYNEQFF
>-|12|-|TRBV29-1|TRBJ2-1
TGCAGCATAAGGAGTTCCTACAATGAGCAGTTCTTC
CSIRSSYNEQFF
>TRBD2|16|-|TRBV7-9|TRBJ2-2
TGTGCCAGCGTACTGGGACTAGCGGGGAACACCGGGGAGCTGTTTTTT
CASVLGLAGNTGELFF
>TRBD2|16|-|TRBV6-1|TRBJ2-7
TGTGCCAGCAGTGAGCTTACTAGCGGGCCGAACTACGAGCAGTACTTC
CASSELTSGPNYEQYF
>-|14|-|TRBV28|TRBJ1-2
TGTGCCAGCAGTATCCTACCGGGTCTCAGCGGCTACACCTTC
CASSILPGLSGYTF
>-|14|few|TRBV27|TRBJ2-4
TGTGCCAGCAGTTCTTGGGGAGTAACCCGTACCCTGTACTTC
CASSSWGVTRTLYF
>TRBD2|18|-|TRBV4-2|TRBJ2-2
TGTGCCAGCAGCCGTCTTCCTAGCGGGGGAACGAACACCGGGGAGCTGTTTTTT
CASSRLPSGGTNTGELFF
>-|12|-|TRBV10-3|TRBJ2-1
TGTGCCATCAGTGTTAGAGGTGATGAGCAGTTCTTC
CAISVRGDEQFF
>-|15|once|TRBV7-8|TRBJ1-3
TGTGCCAGCAGCCAGGACAGAGTCTCTGGAAACACCATATATTTT
CASSQDRVSGNTIYF
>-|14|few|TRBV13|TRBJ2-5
TGTGCCAGCAGCTCACCCGGGGGGCCAGAGACCCAGTACTTC
CASSSPGGPETQYF
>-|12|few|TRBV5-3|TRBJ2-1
TGTGCCAGTAGTGGTGATTACAATGAGCAGTTCTTC
CASSGDYNEQFF
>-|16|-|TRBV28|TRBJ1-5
TGTGCCAGCAGTTTCCCCGGGGCAGGGGCTGGTCGGCCCCAGCATTTT
CASSFPGAGAGRPQHF